This T cell receptor beta chain was documented in a study of cytomegalovirus exposure and HLA in healthy donors (TCRdb year 2017). Context from the whole study: An earlier analysis of 587 of the donors reported about 300 Gb of sequence data and about 120 million unique TCR beta sequences obtained from 150 million to 200 million T cells. Donor age, sex, ethnicity and CMV serostatus were compiled alongside the repertoire data. The study used immunosequencing to profile the T cell repertoires of approximately 640 subjects and linked those repertoires to cytomegalovirus serostatus. Four to six DR-DQ haplotypes were handled as single units for association and clustering because linkage in the cohort was strong. Every repertoire in the discovery cohort had been generated on one and the same sequencing platform. The study aimed to test whether signatures of past pathogen exposure could be identified by cataloging public T cell receptors. The later analysis used no new phenotypic data to find candidate immune exposures, relying instead on TCR beta sequences and their occurrence across donors. The number of typed donors differed by locus: 629-630 for A, B, C, DRB1 and DQB1; some 540 for DQA1; some 590 for DPA1; and about 470 for DPB1. Around 300 gigabases of sequencing data and tens of millions of unique TCR sequences were included in an early release covering around 650 HLA-typed donors. HLA typing covered class I and class II loci at four-digit resolution. High-throughput TCR immunosequencing, statistical association of individual TCRs with disease status, and machine learning were combined to predict cytomegalovirus infection status. A separate validation cohort of some 130 different subjects was used in addition to the 666-subject first cohort. Of the approximately 370 genotyped donors, approximately 81% were placed in the genetic ancestry cluster associated with self-reported Caucasian donors. On average, about 240,000 unique TCR beta nucleotide sequences were sequenced per donor among several hundred genotyped donors of the cohort, with 15% to 20% of those sequences being non-productive. A later genetic analysis used genome-wide SNP genotypes for about 60% of the roughly 670 donors, treating that subset as a discovery cohort. In an earlier analysis of roughly 580 of the donors, high-throughput TCR beta sequencing was used to judge whether each TCR beta V gene segment behaved as functional or pseudogenic. A later analysis re-examined previously published TCR beta repertoires from 500 to 700 donors and added high-resolution HLA genotyping to investigate patterns of TCR occurrence.

The full study reports these points: In a later genetic analysis, fewer N-insertions in productive TCRs were reported among donors in an Asian-associated ancestry cluster than the approximately 710-donor mean. A further reported finding was that TCR beta sequences accurately predicted the HLA-A and HLA-B alleles for most subjects in the first cohort. An earlier analysis of around 600 of the donors showed that most TCR beta V segments appeared in productive rearrangements either about 87% or about 30% of the time, which broadly matched IMGT annotations. In a later genetic analysis, a missense DCLRE1C variant was associated with V-gene and J-gene trimming of TCR beta chains, and the association was replicated in an independent cohort. Immune exposure information for the cohort was limited to CMV serostatus. The cohort was sequenced for TCR beta chains only, and without alpha or paired-chain data the features that could be detected were limited. According to the authors, the approach could potentially be generalized to other disease states and immunological phenotypes. In a later analysis, HLA-associated TCR beta chains were found to be more clonally expanded and to have lower generation probabilities than equally common non-associated chains. Several of the top co-occurrence clusters appeared to be linked to parvovirus B19, influenza, CMV and Epstein-Barr virus, according to a later analysis. Most TCR sequences were seen in very few donors, while some public TCRs were found in many individuals. A group of highly shared sequence variants was considered likely to be a technical artifact of the sequencing pipeline. At a false discovery rate of 0.05, a later analysis linked 15,000 to 20,000 TCR beta sequences to specific HLA alleles. A later analysis found that most CMV-associated TCR beta chains appeared HLA-restricted, with HLA associations seemingly driven largely by CMV exposure. Roughly uniform sequencing depth across donors was assumed in presence/absence analyses, although this assumption may not hold. Because HLA typing was missing for some donors at each locus, association tests included only the typed subset. Because counts were too low, 15 to 20 rarely observed V segments, including chromosome 9 orphons, were excluded from the earlier analysis of 587 of the donors. The classifier was reported to diagnose cytomegalovirus status with high specificity and sensitivity in both the original cohort and the validation cohort. Assigning TCR associations to individual alleles was difficult when HLA alleles, especially DR and DQ, strongly co-occurred. In vitro tests confirmed that three of the cytomegalovirus-associated TCR beta chains recognize cytomegalovirus antigens. Some IMGT-functional V segments, including TRBV6-2 and TRBV6-3, could not be told apart with the 87-base-pair reads, so those segments were excluded. A total of fewer than 200 TCR beta chains were listed by the study as associated with cytomegalovirus. A later analysis found that TCR association rates varied across HLA loci, with DRB1 alleles showing the most associated TCRs and HLA-C alleles the fewest. Linkage disequilibrium might explain the correlated functional status among segregating V segments, but an unknown experimental factor could not be excluded.

The cohort was made up of around 720 healthy bone marrow donors. At the time of sampling, every cohort member was nominally healthy, though immune exposures that went unrecorded were likely present. The donor was CMV seronegative and was included in the group of hundreds of seronegative cohort members. Every donor gave a peripheral blood sample, and the peripheral blood mononuclear cells from that sample were used for TCR beta sequencing. Genomic DNA was extracted from the blood cell samples with the Qiagen DNeasy Blood Extraction Kit. Reading from cysteine to phenylalanine, the CDR3 counts 18 amino acids. The CDR3 DNA has 54 bases and is translated from base 1. Looking up the germline V gene yields CDR1 SGHVS and CDR2 FNYEAQ. Germline trimming: 5 bases from V, 5 bases from J; junction bases outside gene matches: 20. The library was generated by the immunoSEQ multiplex PCR assay. A mixture of 60 forward primers for TCR Vbeta segments and 13 reverse primers for TCR Jbeta segments was used in the multiplex PCR. The CDR3 region of rearranged TCR beta genes was amplified from genomic DNA with a multiplex PCR assay. The Illumina HiSeq System was used to sequence the amplified TCR beta libraries as 87-base-pair reads. Concerning the study's data processing: In a later analysis, 77 million or so unique TCR beta chains were counted across the roughly 670 repertoires, and about 9.9 million of these chains were shared by at least two donors. Raw reads were error-corrected and collapsed into unique sequences by a nearest-neighbor algorithm in which closely related sequences were merged to remove PCR and sequencing errors. To assign V, D and J gene segments, CDR3 sequences were aligned to IMGT reference sequences. For a sequence to be retained, a match of at least six nucleotides to both a V gene segment and a J gene segment was required. Rearrangements were called productive when the CDR3 lacked stop codons and stayed in frame with V and J; all others were non-productive. Following IMGT convention, CDR3 was defined as the stretch from the second conserved V-encoded cysteine to the conserved J-encoded phenylalanine. In an earlier analysis of roughly 580 of the donors, sequences lacking an unambiguous match to a single V gene segment were excluded. An earlier analysis of under 750 of the donors called V segments functional above 56.7% productive rearrangements and segregating when the between-donor standard deviation exceeded 5%. A statistical classification framework was built to diagnose cytomegalovirus status from the catalog of TCR beta chain sequences. A later analysis assigned V and J genes by comparing TCR nucleotide sequences with IMGT/GENE-DB human TR gene sequences. Using the TCRdist pipeline, a later analysis assigned CDR3 sequences along with most-parsimonious VDJ recombination scenarios. A later analysis defined each TCR beta chain by its CDR3 amino acid sequence plus V-gene family, and excluded reads lacking a unique V-gene family. To address suspected cross-contamination and a sequencing artifact, a later analysis removed 450 to 700 highly shared, low-generation-probability nucleotide sequences. In a later analysis, a clonal expansion index was calculated for each public chain from normalized within-repertoire ranks of inferred template counts. A later analysis computed generation probabilities with a VDJ recombination model fitted to out-of-frame rearrangements, and checked the results against IGoR. Hypergeometric tests were used in a later analysis to score TCR-TCR, TCR-HLA and TCR-CMV co-occurrence, with a repertoire-size bias correction applied to the TCR pairs. False discovery rates were estimated in a later analysis by permuting HLA or CMV assignments 20 times. In a later analysis, co-occurring TCRs were grouped with DBSCAN, and TCRdist sequence similarity was added when clustering was performed within HLA-allele-positive subsets. For co-occurrence clustering, repertoires with fewer than 30,000 or more than 120,000 public chains were excluded, along with five repertoires with anomalous nucleotide sharing. This is the immuneACCESS table as TCRdb keeps it, with only in-frame sequences that have V and J called. A part of the clones is gone; compared with another copy, unresolved V genes explain less than half, and the rest is unexplained. V and J calls plus clone size are reproduced from that table; the DNA served to infer D and trimming. The sample table contains 150,000 or so clones; only one count was recorded for around four fifths of them. The top ten clones comprise about 1.5% of the sample.

To note about this clone: Which antigen it targets is not known. Within one base of it there is no much larger clone, and no base qualities were kept.

The chain couples TRBV7-6 to TRBJ2-5, with 7 junctional bases fitting TRBD2. The specimen was PBMCs. The clonotype comes from a female donor in good health and CMV-seronegative. CDR3 reads: CASSPGFFGAGDRETQYF. The sequenced DNA is TGTGCCAGCAGCCCTGGCTTTTTTGGGGCGGGAGATCGGGAGACCCAGTACTTC.